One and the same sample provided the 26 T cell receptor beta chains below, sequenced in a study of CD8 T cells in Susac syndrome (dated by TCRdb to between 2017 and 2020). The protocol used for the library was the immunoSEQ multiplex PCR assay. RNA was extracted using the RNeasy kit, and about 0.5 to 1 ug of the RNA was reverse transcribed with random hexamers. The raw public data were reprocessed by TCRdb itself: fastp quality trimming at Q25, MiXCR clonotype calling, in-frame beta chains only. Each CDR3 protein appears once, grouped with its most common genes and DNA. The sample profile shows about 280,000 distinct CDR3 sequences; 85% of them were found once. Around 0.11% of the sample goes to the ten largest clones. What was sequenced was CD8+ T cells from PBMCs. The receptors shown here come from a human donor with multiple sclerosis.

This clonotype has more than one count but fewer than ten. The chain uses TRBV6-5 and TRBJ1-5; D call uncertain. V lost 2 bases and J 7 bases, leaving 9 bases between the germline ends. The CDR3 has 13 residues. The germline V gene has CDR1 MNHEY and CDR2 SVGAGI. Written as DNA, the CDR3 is TGTGCCAGCAGTTACGACGACGGGCAGCCCCAGCATTTT. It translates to CASSYDDGQPQHF.

CDR3 bases: TGTGCCAGCAGCTTCAAGGCTAGCTACAATGAGCAGTTCTTC. It is translated as CASSFKASYNEQFF. The J gene is TRBJ2-1, the V gene TRBV7-9, with unresolved D. Germline V lookup: CDR1 SEHNR, CDR2 FQNEAQ (reference sequence). The CDR3 length is 14 residues. V was shortened by 3 bases and J by 3 bases, with 9 bases between the two germline ends. The full variable domain, completed using reference TRBV7-9 and TRBJ2-1, is DTGVSQNPRHKITKRGQNVTFRCDPISEHNRLYWYRQTLGQGPEFLTYFQNEAQLEKSRLLSDRFSAERPKGSFSTLEIQRTEQGDSAMYLCASSFKASYNEQFFGPGTRLTVL.

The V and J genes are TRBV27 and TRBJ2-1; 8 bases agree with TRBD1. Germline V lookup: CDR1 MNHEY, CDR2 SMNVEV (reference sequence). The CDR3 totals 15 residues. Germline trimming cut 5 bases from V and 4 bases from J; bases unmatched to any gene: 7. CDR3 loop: CASSLRTGRYNEQFF. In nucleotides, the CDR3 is TGTGCCAGCAGTCTCCGGACAGGGCGGTACAATGAGCAGTTCTTC.

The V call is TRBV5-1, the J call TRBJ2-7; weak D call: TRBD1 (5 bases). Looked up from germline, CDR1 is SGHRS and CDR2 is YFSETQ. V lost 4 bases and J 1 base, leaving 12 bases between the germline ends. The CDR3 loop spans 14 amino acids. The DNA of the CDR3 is TGCGCCAGCAGCCACGGACATCATTCCTACGAGCAGTACTTC. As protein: CASSHGHHSYEQYF.

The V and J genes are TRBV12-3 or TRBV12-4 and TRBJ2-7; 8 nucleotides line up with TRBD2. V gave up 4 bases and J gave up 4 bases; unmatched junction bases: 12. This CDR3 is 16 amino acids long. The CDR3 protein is CASSYLAGLGGYEQYF. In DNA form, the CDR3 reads TGTGCCAGCAGTTACCTCGCGGGACTAGGTGGGTACGAGCAGTACTTC.

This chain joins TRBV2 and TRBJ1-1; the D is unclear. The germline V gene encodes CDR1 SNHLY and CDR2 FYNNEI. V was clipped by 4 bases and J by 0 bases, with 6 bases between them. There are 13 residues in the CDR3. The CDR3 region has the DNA TGTGCCAGCAGTGCTCAGGTGAACACTGAAGCTTTCTTT. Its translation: CASSAQVNTEAFF.

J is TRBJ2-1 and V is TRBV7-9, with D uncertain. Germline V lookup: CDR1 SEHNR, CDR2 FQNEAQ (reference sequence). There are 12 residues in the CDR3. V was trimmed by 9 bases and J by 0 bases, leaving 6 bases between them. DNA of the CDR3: TGTGCCAGGGCGGACTCCTACAATGAGCAGTTCTTC. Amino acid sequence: CARADSYNEQFF.

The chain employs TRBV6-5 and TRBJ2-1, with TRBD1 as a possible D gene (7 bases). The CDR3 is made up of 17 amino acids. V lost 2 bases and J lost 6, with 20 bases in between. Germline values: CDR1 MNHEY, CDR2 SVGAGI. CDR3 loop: CASSYGGEPGQRNEQFF. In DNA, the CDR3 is TGTGCCAGCAGTTACGGAGGGGAACCGGGACAGCGCAATGAGCAGTTCTTC.

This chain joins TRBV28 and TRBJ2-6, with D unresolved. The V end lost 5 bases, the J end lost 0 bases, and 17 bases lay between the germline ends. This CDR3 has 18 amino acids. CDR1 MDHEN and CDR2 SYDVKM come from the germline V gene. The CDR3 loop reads CASSRGGLRSSGANVLTF. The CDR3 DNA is TGTGCCAGCAGTAGAGGTGGTCTTCGGAGCTCTGGGGCCAACGTCCTGACTTTC.

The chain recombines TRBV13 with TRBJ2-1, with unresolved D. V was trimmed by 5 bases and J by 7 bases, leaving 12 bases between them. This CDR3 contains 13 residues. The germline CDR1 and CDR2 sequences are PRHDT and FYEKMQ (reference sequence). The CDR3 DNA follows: TGTGCCAGCAGCCCAATAAGGCTTAATGAGCAGTTCTTC. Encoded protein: CASSPIRLNEQFF.

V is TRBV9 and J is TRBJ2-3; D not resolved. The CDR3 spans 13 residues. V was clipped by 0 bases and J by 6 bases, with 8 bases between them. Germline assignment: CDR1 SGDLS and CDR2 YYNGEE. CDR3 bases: TGTGCCAGCAGCGTAGGGGCCGCGGATACGCAGTATTTT. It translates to CASSVGAADTQYF.

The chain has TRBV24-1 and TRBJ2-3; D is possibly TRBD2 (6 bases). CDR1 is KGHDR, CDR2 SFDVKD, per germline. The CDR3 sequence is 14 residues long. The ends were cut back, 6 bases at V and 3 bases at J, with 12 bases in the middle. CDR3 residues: CATSRTGETDTQYF. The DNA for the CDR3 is TGTGCCACCAGTCGGACGGGGGAGACAGATACGCAGTATTTT.

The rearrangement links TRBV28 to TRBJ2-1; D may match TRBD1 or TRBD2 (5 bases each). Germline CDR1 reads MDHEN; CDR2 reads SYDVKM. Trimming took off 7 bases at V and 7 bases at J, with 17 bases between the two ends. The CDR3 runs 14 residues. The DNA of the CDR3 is TGTGCCAGCAAATTGCCCGGGACGGAGAATGAGCAGTTCTTC. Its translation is CASKLPGTENEQFF.

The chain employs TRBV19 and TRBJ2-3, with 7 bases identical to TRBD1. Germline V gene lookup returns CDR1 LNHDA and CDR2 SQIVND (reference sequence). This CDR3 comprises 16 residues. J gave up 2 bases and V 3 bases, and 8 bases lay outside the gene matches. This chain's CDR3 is CASSIPQTGSTDTQYF. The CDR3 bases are TGTGCCAGTAGTATCCCCCAGACAGGGTCCACAGATACGCAGTATTTT.

The CDR3 is CASQDLADTQYF. The CDR3 DNA reads as TGCGCCAGCCAGGACCTTGCGGATACGCAGTATTTT. V and J are TRBV4-1 and TRBJ2-3; D is uncertain. The germline V gene encodes CDR1 MGHRA and CDR2 YSYEKL. The CDR3 covers 12 residues. V was trimmed by 8 bases and J by 6 bases, leaving 12 bases between them.

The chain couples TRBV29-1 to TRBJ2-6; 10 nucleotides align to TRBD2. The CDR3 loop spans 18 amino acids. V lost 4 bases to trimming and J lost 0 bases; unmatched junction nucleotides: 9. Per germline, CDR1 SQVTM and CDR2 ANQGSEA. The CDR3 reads CSVGSEEREGSGANVLTF. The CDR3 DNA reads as TGCAGCGTTGGCTCGGAGGAGCGGGAGGGCTCTGGGGCCAACGTCCTGACTTTC.

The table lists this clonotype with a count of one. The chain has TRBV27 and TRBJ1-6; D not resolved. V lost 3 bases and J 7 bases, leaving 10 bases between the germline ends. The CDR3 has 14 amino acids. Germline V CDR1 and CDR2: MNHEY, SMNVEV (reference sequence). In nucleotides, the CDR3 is TGTGCCAGCAGTTTGGCCAGGAGGAATTCACCCCTCCACTTT. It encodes CASSLARRNSPLHF.

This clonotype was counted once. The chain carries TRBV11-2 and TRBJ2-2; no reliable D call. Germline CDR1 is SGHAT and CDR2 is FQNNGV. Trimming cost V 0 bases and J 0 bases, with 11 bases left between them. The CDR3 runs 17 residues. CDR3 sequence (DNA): TGTGCCAGCAGCTTAGATCGTAGGGCAGCGAACACCGGGGAGCTGTTTTTT. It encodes CASSLDRRAANTGELFF.

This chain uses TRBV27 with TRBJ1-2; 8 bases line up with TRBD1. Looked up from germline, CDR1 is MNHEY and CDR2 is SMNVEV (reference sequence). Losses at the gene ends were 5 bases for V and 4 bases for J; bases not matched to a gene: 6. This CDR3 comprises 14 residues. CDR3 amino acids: CASSPGQGFYGYTF. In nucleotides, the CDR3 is TGTGCCAGCAGTCCCGGACAGGGATTCTATGGCTACACCTTC.

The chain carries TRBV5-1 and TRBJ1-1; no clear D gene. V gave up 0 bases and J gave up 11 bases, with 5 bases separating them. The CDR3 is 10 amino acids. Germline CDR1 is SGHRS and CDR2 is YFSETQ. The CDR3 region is CASSLDRAFF. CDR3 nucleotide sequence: TGCGCCAGCAGCTTGGATCGGGCTTTCTTT. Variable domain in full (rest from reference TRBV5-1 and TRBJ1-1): KAGVTQTPRYLIKTRGQQVTLSCSPISGHRSVSWYQQTPGQGLQFLFEYFSETQRNKGNFPGRFSGRQFSNSRSEMNVSTLELGDSALYLCASSLDRAFFGQGTRLTVV.

CDR3 in amino acids: CSALRGVNTEAFF. Written as DNA, the CDR3 is TGCAGTGCCTTAAGGGGGGTGAACACTGAAGCTTTCTTT. This sequence joins TRBV20-1 and TRBJ1-1, with D maybe TRBD1 (6 bases). With 6 bases removed from V and 0 bases from J, the gap between germline ends came to 11 bases. Germline CDR1 and CDR2: DFQATT and SNEGSKA (reference sequence). The CDR3 extends over 13 amino acids.

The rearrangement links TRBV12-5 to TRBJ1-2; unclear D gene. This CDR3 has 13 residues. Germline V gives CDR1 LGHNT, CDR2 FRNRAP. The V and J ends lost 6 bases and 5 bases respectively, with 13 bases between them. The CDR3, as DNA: TGTGCTAGTGGCCCTCGGACCGATTATGGCTACACCTTC. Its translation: CASGPRTDYGYTF.

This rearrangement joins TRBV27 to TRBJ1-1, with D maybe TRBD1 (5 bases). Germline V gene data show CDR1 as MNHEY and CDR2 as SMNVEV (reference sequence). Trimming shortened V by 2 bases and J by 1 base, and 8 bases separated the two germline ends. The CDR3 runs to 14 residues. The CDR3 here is CASSLVQGNTEAFF. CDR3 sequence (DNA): TGTGCCAGCAGTTTAGTTCAGGGGAACACTGAAGCTTTCTTT.

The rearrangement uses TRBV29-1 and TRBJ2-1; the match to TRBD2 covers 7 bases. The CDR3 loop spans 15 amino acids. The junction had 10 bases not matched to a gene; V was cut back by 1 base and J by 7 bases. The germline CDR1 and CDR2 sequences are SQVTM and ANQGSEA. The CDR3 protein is CSVEGGDYLLNEQFF. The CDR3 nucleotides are TGCAGCGTTGAAGGCGGGGACTATCTTCTAAATGAGCAGTTCTTC.

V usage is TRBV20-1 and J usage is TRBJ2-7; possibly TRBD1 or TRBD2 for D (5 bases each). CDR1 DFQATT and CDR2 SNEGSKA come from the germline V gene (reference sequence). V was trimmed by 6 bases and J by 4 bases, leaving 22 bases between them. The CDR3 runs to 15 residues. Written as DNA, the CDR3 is TGCAGTGCCAGTAGGCCCGGGACGCTGGAGTACGAGCAGTACTTC. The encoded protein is CSASRPGTLEYEQYF.

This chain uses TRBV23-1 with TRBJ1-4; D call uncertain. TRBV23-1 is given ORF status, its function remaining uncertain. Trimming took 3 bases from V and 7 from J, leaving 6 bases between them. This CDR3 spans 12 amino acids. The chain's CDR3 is CASSHWVEKLFF. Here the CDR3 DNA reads TGCGCCAGCAGTCATTGGGTTGAAAAACTGTTTTTT.